Listed below are T cell receptor beta chains from one sample, sequenced in a study of cytomegalovirus exposure and HLA in healthy donors. Clones were read by immunoSEQ multiplex PCR, and TCRdb kept only the in-frame ones, dropping some. The sample includes 90,000 to 150,000 clones. The sequencing input was PBMCs. The receptors here all came from a young man in good health and CMV-seronegative. The CDR3 runs from the conserved cysteine through the conserved F or W. The D gene is left open where the match is weak.

>TRBD2|TRBJ2-1|TRBV27
CASRRPGAGDYNEQFF
TGTGCCAGCAGACGACCTGGGGCGGGAGACTACAATGAGCAGTTCTTC
>-|TRBJ1-2|TRBV19
CASSVYRDGYTF
TGTGCCAGTAGTGTTTACAGGGACGGCTACACCTTC
>-|TRBJ2-7|TRBV15
CATSRGLSEEEQYF
TGTGCCACCAGCAGAGGTTTATCGGAGGAGGAGCAGTACTTC
>-|TRBJ1-3|TRBV4-1
CASSQDLVYSGNTIYF
TGCGCCAGCAGCCAAGATTTAGTTTACTCTGGAAACACCATATATTTT
>TRBD2|TRBJ2-5|TRBV7-3
CASSPTAGGFETQYF
TGTGCCAGCAGCCCTACGGCGGGGGGGTTTGAGACCCAGTACTTC
>-|TRBJ2-7|TRBV27
CASSYYREYEQYF
TGTGCCAGCAGTTATTACAGGGAATACGAGCAGTACTTC
>TRBD2|TRBJ2-1|TRBV5-6
CASNSGIEQFF
TGTGCCAGCAACAGCGGGATTGAGCAGTTCTTC
>TRBD1|TRBJ1-2|TRBV2
CARRSPGQPPHGYTF
TGTGCCAGAAGATCACCGGGACAGCCTCCACATGGCTACACCTTC
>TRBD1|TRBJ2-7|TRBV28
CASSPTPRTGPSYEQYF
TGTGCCAGCAGTCCCACCCCTAGGACAGGGCCCTCCTACGAGCAGTACTTC
>TRBD2|TRBJ2-7|TRBV28
CASSIGTSGRVEQYF
TGTGCCAGCAGTATTGGGACTAGCGGGAGAGTCGAGCAGTACTTC
>-|TRBJ2-7|TRBV6-6
CASSTEPRVNEQYF
TGTGCCAGCAGTACCGAGCCCAGGGTGAACGAGCAGTACTTC
>TRBD1|TRBJ2-1|TRBV5-1
CASSLAGQVSYNEQFF
TGCGCCAGCAGCTTGGCAGGACAGGTTTCCTACAATGAGCAGTTCTTC
>TRBD1|TRBJ1-6|TRBV6-6
CASSRTGAGSPLHF
TGTGCCAGCAGTCGGACAGGGGCGGGATCACCCCTCCACTTT
>TRBD1|TRBJ1-4|TRBV28
CASNRPGQLNEKLFF
TGTGCCAGCAATCGCCCGGGACAGCTAAATGAAAAACTGTTTTTT
>-|TRBJ2-5|TRBV7-2
CASSSKTSQYETQYF
TGTGCCAGCAGCTCCAAGACTAGTCAGTATGAGACCCAGTACTTC
>-|TRBJ2-7|TRBV14
CASSHRTVYEQYF
TGTGCCAGCAGCCACCGGACAGTCTACGAGCAGTACTTC
>-|TRBJ1-2|TRBV2
CASSVDWNYGYTF
TGTGCCAGCAGTGTGGACTGGAACTATGGCTACACCTTC
>TRBD2|TRBJ2-1|TRBV7-2
CASSFLTSGGANEQFF
TGTGCCAGCAGCTTCCTTACTAGCGGGGGGGCCAATGAGCAGTTCTTC
>TRBD1|TRBJ2-3|TRBV5-1
CASSSDRAGTDTQYF
TGCGCCAGCAGCTCGGACAGGGCGGGGACAGATACGCAGTATTTT
>-|TRBJ1-1|TRBV5-1
CASSLAQGSVTEAFF
TGCGCCAGCAGCTTGGCGCAGGGGTCGGTCACTGAAGCTTTCTTT
>-|TRBJ2-7|TRBV19
CASSPDRRGTEQYF
TGTGCCAGTAGCCCGGACAGGAGGGGAACCGAGCAGTACTTC
>TRBD2|TRBJ2-3|TRBV18
CASSPLGTSGGDTQYF
TGTGCCAGCTCACCACTGGGTACTAGCGGCGGAGATACGCAGTATTTT
>TRBD2|TRBJ2-1|TRBV7-2
CASSLSAGVGNEQFF
TGTGCCAGCAGCTTATCGGCGGGAGTGGGCAATGAGCAGTTCTTC
>TRBD1|TRBJ2-1|TRBV5-1
CASSLEGTGGHEQFF
TGCGCCAGCAGCTTGGAAGGGACAGGTGGACATGAGCAGTTCTTC
>-|TRBJ1-4|TRBV28
CASAADGLGEKLFF
TGTGCGTCCGCAGCGGACGGGCTTGGGGAAAAACTGTTTTTT
>-|TRBJ1-1|TRBV6-6
CASSLPGVEAFF
TGTGCCAGCAGCCTTCCGGGGGTGGAAGCTTTCTTT
>-|TRBJ1-5|TRBV6-1
CASSETGDWDQPQHF
TGTGCCAGCAGTGAGACAGGTGATTGGGATCAGCCCCAGCATTTT
>TRBD2|TRBJ2-3|TRBV9
CASSGSRLTGGRTDTQYF
TGTGCCAGCAGCGGCTCCCGGTTAACGGGAGGTCGCACAGATACGCAGTATTTT
>TRBD1|TRBJ2-5|TRBV2
CASSRDRGETQYF
TGTGCCAGCAGTAGGGACAGAGGAGAGACCCAGTACTTC
>-|TRBJ1-1|TRBV28
CASSTGRNTEAFF
TGTGCCAGCAGTACAGGGAGGAACACTGAAGCTTTCTTT
>-|TRBJ1-1|TRBV30
CAWMLGAQTEAFF
TGTGCCTGGATGCTGGGGGCCCAGACTGAAGCTTTCTTT
>TRBD2|TRBJ2-7|TRBV5-1
CASSLLASGYEQYF
TGCGCCAGCAGCTTGTTAGCTAGCGGCTACGAGCAGTACTTC
>TRBD2|TRBJ2-7|TRBV10-3
CAISGLPTGTSGGPTNSYEQYF
TGTGCCATCAGTGGCCTCCCCACCGGGACTAGCGGGGGGCCTACTAACTCCTACGAGCAGTACTTC
>-|TRBJ2-7|TRBV11-2
CASSRIDKSSYEQYF
TGTGCCAGCAGTCGGATCGACAAAAGCTCCTACGAGCAGTACTTC
>TRBD1|TRBJ2-6|TRBV10-3
CAISSGTAISSGANVLTF
TGTGCCATCAGTTCCGGGACAGCCATTAGTTCTGGGGCCAACGTCCTGACTTTC
>-|TRBJ1-3|TRBV6-1
CASSEWRDASSGNTIYF
TGTGCCAGCAGTGAATGGCGGGACGCGAGCTCTGGAAACACCATATATTTT
>TRBD1|TRBJ2-2|TRBV5-1
CASSSGQGAPTGELFF
TGCGCCAGCAGCTCCGGACAGGGGGCGCCGACCGGGGAGCTGTTTTTT
>-|TRBJ1-1|TRBV18
CASSPLPRNTEAFF
TGTGCCAGCTCACCACTCCCCAGGAACACTGAAGCTTTCTTT
>-|TRBJ2-3|TRBV5-6
CASSLFTRQTDTQYF
TGTGCCAGCAGCTTGTTCACCCGACAGACAGATACGCAGTATTTT
>TRBD2|TRBJ2-1|TRBV5-1
CATRGGATYNEQFF
TGCGCCACCCGGGGGGGGGCAACCTACAATGAGCAGTTCTTC
>-|TRBJ2-2|TRBV2
CASSERWRPENTGELFF
TGTGCCAGCAGTGAAAGATGGAGGCCAGAGAACACCGGGGAGCTGTTTTTT
>-|TRBJ1-2|TRBV2
CASISGYTF
TGTGCCAGCATTTCAGGCTACACCTTC
>-|TRBJ2-7|TRBV5-1
CASSLGTTLPSYEQYF
TGCGCCAGCAGCTTGGGGACAACCCTACCTTCCTACGAGCAGTACTTC
>TRBD1|TRBJ2-1|TRBV2
CASTPGGVSQFF
TGTGCCAGCACCCCAGGGGGTGTCTCGCAGTTCTTC
>-|TRBJ2-5|TRBV29-1
CSVEDGGETQYF
TGCAGCGTTGAAGATGGGGGGGAGACCCAGTACTTC
>-|TRBJ2-7|TRBV5-4
CASSLEGGRSYEQYF
TGTGCCAGCAGCTTGGAAGGGGGTCGCTCCTACGAGCAGTACTTC
>-|TRBJ1-1|TRBV5-1
CASSSSGGATEAFF
TGCGCCAGCAGCTCCTCGGGGGGGGCCACTGAAGCTTTCTTT
>-|TRBJ2-2|TRBV11-2
CASSILTGELFF
TGTGCCAGCAGCATACTTACCGGGGAGCTGTTTTTT
>-|TRBJ1-1|TRBV13
CASPTGAEAFF
TGTGCCAGCCCCACCGGGGCTGAAGCTTTCTTT
>TRBD1|TRBJ1-1|TRBV30
CATEPAGQAGTEAFF
TGTGCCACCGAACCCGCGGGACAGGCAGGGACTGAAGCTTTCTTT
>-|TRBJ2-6|TRBV19
CASSISGSGANVLTF
TGTGCCAGTAGTATCTCGGGTTCTGGGGCCAACGTCCTGACTTTC
>-|TRBJ1-2|TRBV19
CASSNQATVPQHTF
TGTGCCAGTAGTAATCAGGCGACCGTTCCTCAGCACACCTTC
>-|TRBJ2-3|TRBV30
CAWSTGNTDTQYF
TGTGCCTGGTCGACAGGAAACACAGATACGCAGTATTTT
>-|TRBJ2-3|TRBV10-3
CAISRSVAEHTDTQYF
TGTGCCATCAGCCGCTCGGTGGCGGAGCACACAGATACGCAGTATTTT
>TRBD1|TRBJ2-5|TRBV6-5
CASSYATGVEEQYF
TGTGCCAGCAGTTACGCCACAGGGGTAGAGGAGCAGTACTTC
>-|TRBJ2-7|TRBV6-1
CGATGFSYEQYF
TGTGGGGCTACAGGGTTCTCCTACGAGCAGTACTTC
>TRBD1|TRBJ1-4|TRBV5-1
CASSLIPAGGNEKLFF
TGCGCCAGCAGCTTGATCCCCGCAGGGGGAAATGAAAAACTGTTTTTT